One and the same sample provided the 23 T cell receptor beta chains below, sequenced in a study of cytomegalovirus exposure and HLA in healthy donors. PCR involved 60 Vbeta and 13 Jbeta primers. Clones were sequenced by immunoSEQ multiplex PCR, and TCRdb holds only the in-frame ones, with some missing. The sample yields around 100,000 clones, less than 85% seen once. The sample consisted of PBMCs. These receptors were taken from an older woman in good health and CMV-seropositive.

The chain employs TRBV10-2 and TRBJ2-5, with 10 positions matching TRBD1. CDR3 size: 13 residues. The germline V gene has CDR1 WSHSY and CDR2 SAAADI. The V segment lost 5 bases and the J segment 5 bases; nucleotides outside the gene matches: 2. CDR3 in amino acids: CASSPGQGETQYF. As DNA, the CDR3 is TGCGCCAGCAGTCCGGGACAGGGGGAGACCCAGTACTTC.

This clone was picked up a small number of times. This chain connects TRBV29-1 to TRBJ1-2; a possible D gene is TRBD1 (5 bases). Germline V gene sequence: CDR1 SQVTM, CDR2 ANQGSEA. The CDR3 length is 11 residues. With 5 bases removed from V and 4 bases from J, the gap between germline ends came to 8 bases. The CDR3 DNA is TGCAGCGTTAGCACAGGCTATGGCTACACCTTC. Its protein product is CSVSTGYGYTF.

This clone was counted between two and nine times. The V call is TRBV7-9, the J call TRBJ2-2, with D possibly matching TRBD2 (5 bases). The CDR3 totals 15 residues. Germline V gives CDR1 SEHNR, CDR2 FQNEAQ (reference sequence). V was clipped by 3 bases and J by 3 bases, with 11 bases between them. CDR3 sequence: CASSLEERYTGELFF. DNA for the CDR3: TGTGCCAGCAGCTTGGAAGAGCGGTACACCGGGGAGCTGTTTTTT.

This clone has just one count. V and J are TRBV28 and TRBJ2-3; the D gene is possibly TRBD1 (5 bases). The germline V gene has CDR1 MDHEN and CDR2 SYDVKM. CDR3 length: 12 residues. Trimming removed 4 bases from V and 14 bases from J, with 16 bases in between. CDR3 coding DNA: TGTGCCAGCAGTTGGGGCCGCCGTGATCCGTATTTT. Its protein is CASSWGRRDPYF.

This clone was seen once. V is TRBV11-3 and J is TRBJ1-1; D is undetermined. V lost 6 bases to trimming and J lost 5 bases, with 13 bases between them. The V gene's germline CDR1 is SGHNT and CDR2 YENEEA. The CDR3 is 13 residues long. The CDR3 region is CASSPAGMTEAFF. The DNA of the CDR3 is TGTGCCAGCAGTCCTGCGGGGATGACTGAAGCTTTCTTT.

The rearrangement links TRBV30 to TRBJ2-5; D unclear. The CDR3 totals 10 residues. Germline-derived CDR1 and CDR2 are GTSNPN and SVGIG (reference sequence). V lost 2 bases and J lost 5, with 3 bases in between. The CDR3 nucleotides read TGTGCCTGGAGTCTGGAGACCCAGTACTTC. As protein: CAWSLETQYF.

The J gene is TRBJ2-7, the V gene TRBV7-9, with D hard to call. Germline loops: CDR1 SEHNR, CDR2 FQNEAQ (reference sequence). The CDR3 contains 14 residues. V dropped 2 bases and J dropped 3 bases, with 11 bases sitting between them. CDR3 residues: CASSLRASDYEQYF. The CDR3 nucleotides are TGTGCCAGCAGCTTACGAGCTTCCGACTACGAGCAGTACTTC.

J is TRBJ1-1 and V is TRBV28; 7 bases agree with TRBD1. The CDR3 runs 15 residues. Germline V gene lookup returns CDR1 MDHEN and CDR2 SYDVKM. V trimming: 5 bases; J trimming: 5 bases; junction bases outside the gene matches: 11. CDR3 bases: TGTGCCAGCAGTAGACAGGGATTCGGAGGTACTGAAGCTTTCTTT. Its translation: CASSRQGFGGTEAFF.

The V gene is TRBV30, the J gene TRBJ1-2, with no clear D. Deletions cut 0 bases from V and 3 bases from J, with 11 bases between. The CDR3 loop spans 14 amino acids. Looked up from germline, CDR1 is GTSNPN and CDR2 is SVGIG (reference sequence). CDR3 amino acids: CAWSVLGIHYGYTF. For the CDR3, the DNA is TGTGCCTGGAGTGTACTGGGCATCCACTATGGCTACACCTTC.

CDR3 nucleotides: TGTGCCTGGAAGGACAGGGGGCATCCACCCCTCCACTTT. It specifies CAWKDRGHPPLHF. V usage is TRBV30 and J usage is TRBJ1-6; TRBD1 agrees at 11 bases. After removal of 4 bases from V and 11 bases from J, the junction contained 4 bases not matched to a gene. Germline V gene lookup returns CDR1 GTSNPN and CDR2 SVGIG (reference sequence). The CDR3 consists of 13 residues. The entire variable domain, with the rest obtained from reference TRBV30 and TRBJ1-6, is as follows: SQTIHQWPATLVQPVGSPLSLECTVEGTSNPNLYWYRQAAGRGLQLLFYSVGIGQISSEVPQNLSASRPQDRQFILSSKKLLLSDSGFYLCAWKDRGHPPLHFGNGTRLTVT.

The rearrangement uses TRBV6-6 and TRBJ2-1; TRBD2 agrees at 8 bases. CDR1 is MNHNY, CDR2 SVGAGI, per germline (reference sequence). V gave up 4 bases and J gave up 9 bases; unmatched junction bases: 2. The CDR3 extends over 12 amino acids. The CDR3 sequence is CASSSRGGEQFF. The CDR3 DNA follows: TGTGCCAGCAGTTCTCGGGGGGGTGAGCAGTTCTTC.

The chain carries TRBV5-6 and TRBJ2-7; TRBD1 might be the D (6 bases). Trimming took 2 bases from V and 6 from J, leaving 9 bases between them. Germline CDR1 and CDR2: SGHDT and YYEEEE. The CDR3 consists of 12 residues. CDR3 sequence: CASSFPTGEQYF. The CDR3 DNA sequence: TGTGCCAGCAGCTTTCCGACAGGCGAGCAGTACTTC.

The J gene is TRBJ1-4, the V gene TRBV6-5; tentative D call: TRBD1 (5 bases). CDR1 is MNHEY, CDR2 SVGAGI, per germline. CDR3 length: 15 amino acids. Trimming pared 0 bases from V and 7 bases from J, leaving 12 bases between. In DNA form, the CDR3 reads TGTGCCAGCAGTTACTCTGGGGGAGGAGGTGAAAAACTGTTTTTT. Its protein is CASSYSGGGGEKLFF.

The V gene is TRBV29-1, the J gene TRBJ1-2; D gene uncertain. This CDR3 has 12 amino acids. Trimming pared 5 bases from V and 5 bases from J, leaving 12 bases between. The germline V gene encodes CDR1 SQVTM and CDR2 ANQGSEA. The CDR3 spells CSVRGSRYGYTF. In nucleotides, the CDR3 is TGCAGCGTTCGGGGATCTCGTTATGGCTACACCTTC. The full variable domain, completed using reference TRBV29-1 and TRBJ1-2, is SAVISQKPSRDICQRGTSLTIQCQVDSQVTMMFWYRQQPGQSLTLIATANQGSEATYESGFVIDKFPISRPNLTFSTLTVSNMSPEDSSIYLCSVRGSRYGYTFGSGTRLTVV.

The V gene is TRBV5-8, the J gene TRBJ2-7, with a tentative D call TRBD2 (7 bases). V was clipped by 3 bases and J by 6 bases, with 16 bases between them. This CDR3 has 14 amino acids. Germline V CDR1 and CDR2: SGHTS, YDEGEE. For the CDR3, the DNA is TGTGCCAGCAGCTCACTTTTCGCGGGGGCCGAGCAGTACTTC. It encodes CASSSLFAGAEQYF.

The chain carries TRBV5-1 and TRBJ2-7; 11 bases align to TRBD2. The germline gives CDR1 SGHRS, CDR2 YFSETQ. This CDR3 is 16 amino acids long. V lost 0 bases to trimming and J lost 5 bases; unmatched junction nucleotides: 7. The CDR3 spells CASSLGLAGGLDEQYF. CDR3 sequence (DNA): TGCGCCAGCAGCTTGGGATTAGCGGGAGGGTTGGACGAGCAGTACTTC. Complete variable domain (other parts from reference TRBV5-1 and TRBJ2-7): KAGVTQTPRYLIKTRGQQVTLSCSPISGHRSVSWYQQTPGQGLQFLFEYFSETQRNKGNFPGRFSGRQFSNSRSEMNVSTLELGDSALYLCASSLGLAGGLDEQYFGPGTRLTVT.

The chain links TRBV29-1 to TRBJ1-2; 7 bases agree with TRBD1. Germline CDR1 and CDR2: SQVTM and ANQGSEA. Trimming cost V 7 bases and J 6 bases; bases outside gene matches: 5. The CDR3 extends over 11 amino acids. In nucleotides, the CDR3 is TGCAGCGGACAGGGAGGAGATGGCTACACCTTC. Its protein product is CSGQGGDGYTF.

The rearrangement joins TRBV28 to TRBJ2-3; 7 bases align to TRBD1. CDR1 and CDR2 from the germline V gene are MDHEN and SYDVKM. The trim removed 2 bases at V and 9 bases at J, leaving 11 bases unmatched. This CDR3 comprises 15 residues. CDR3 DNA: TGTGCCAGCAGTTTAGACAGGGCTTGGGTGGAGACGCAGTATTTT. Translating it yields CASSLDRAWVETQYF.

The chain carries TRBV15 and TRBJ1-5, with D hard to call. From germline, CDR1 is LNHNV and CDR2 YYDKDF (reference sequence). CDR3 size: 12 residues. The V and J ends lost 5 bases and 5 bases respectively, with 7 bases between them. The CDR3 reads CATSRVDQPQHF. CDR3 bases: TGTGCCACCAGCCGCGTTGATCAGCCCCAGCATTTT.

This chain uses TRBV14 with TRBJ1-2; 7 positions match TRBD1. Germline V gene lookup returns CDR1 SGHDN and CDR2 FVKESK. V lost 2 bases and J lost 8; bases outside the gene matches: 5. The CDR3 runs to 13 residues. The CDR3 region has the DNA TGTGCCAGCAGCCAACACCTACAGGGGGGCTACACCTTC. This translates into CASSQHLQGGYTF.

The rearrangement joins TRBV27 to TRBJ1-2; 10 bases map to TRBD1. V shed 5 bases, J shed 8 bases, and the junction held 11 bases outside the gene matches. The length of the CDR3 is 15 residues. Per germline, CDR1 MNHEY and CDR2 SMNVEV (reference sequence). The CDR3 sequence is CASSNNYGTGEGYTF. The CDR3 nucleotides read TGTGCCAGCAGTAACAACTACGGGACAGGGGAAGGCTACACCTTC.

The chain is built from TRBV27 and TRBJ1-4; no definite D call. V was clipped by 5 bases and J by 0 bases, with 10 bases between them. Germline CDR1 is MNHEY and CDR2 is SMNVEV (reference sequence). The CDR3 length is 15 residues. CDR3 in amino acids: CASSIYPATNEKLFF. CDR3 DNA sequence: TGTGCCAGCAGTATATACCCAGCAACTAATGAAAAACTGTTTTTT.

This sequence joins TRBV29-1 and TRBJ1-2; TRBD1 agrees at 7 bases. This CDR3 has 12 residues. CDR1 is SQVTM and CDR2 is ANQGSEA in the germline V gene. Unmatched junction bases numbered 6, after V lost 3 bases and J lost 8 bases. The CDR3 DNA sequence: TGCAGCGTTGACGAGGGGGCGAAAGGCTACACCTTC. It specifies CSVDEGAKGYTF.